The 26 T cell receptor beta chains below were found in one sample sequenced in a study of shared clonotypes between healthy human individuals. The repertoire was sequenced with immunoSEQ multiplex PCR; TCRdb's copy has only in-frame clones and lacks some. The sample has 300,000 or so clones, over 65% seen once. Sequencing was performed on memory CD4+ T cells sorted from blood. Subset: CD45RA-negative fraction. The receptors shown here come from a young man in good health.

J is TRBJ2-1 and V is TRBV7-3, with a possible D match to TRBD1 (5 bases). The CDR3 length is 15 residues. Germline V gives CDR1 SGHTA, CDR2 FQGTGA. The V end lost 4 bases, the J end lost 6 bases, and 16 bases lay between the germline ends. The CDR3 region has the DNA TGTGCCAGCAGCTACTTGGACGTCCAGGGCAATGAGCAGTTCTTC. It specifies CASSYLDVQGNEQFF.

This clone has at least ten counts. The DNA for the CDR3 is TGTGCCAGTACTCGCACGGGAGGGAGCGAGCAGTACTTC. Amino acids: CASTRTGGSEQYF. The V and J genes are TRBV19 and TRBJ2-7; TRBD2 matches 8 bases. The CDR3 contains 13 residues. Trimming at V came to 7 bases and at J to 6 bases, leaving 8 bases not matched to a gene. From germline, CDR1 is LNHDA and CDR2 SQIVND (reference sequence).

This clone was seen only a few times. The chain links TRBV5-6 to TRBJ1-1; a weak D match, TRBD1 (6 bases). This CDR3 has 12 residues. V lost 3 bases and J lost 11, with 14 bases in between. Germline-derived CDR1 and CDR2 are SGHDT and YYEEEE. CDR3 in DNA: TGTGCCAGCAGCTCATGGGGGCGGGCGGCTTTCTTT. It encodes CASSSWGRAAFF. Full variable domain (rest looked up from reference TRBV5-6 and TRBJ1-1): DAGVTQSPTHLIKTRGQQVTLRCSPKSGHDTVSWYQQALGQGPQFIFQYYEEEERQRGNFPDRFSGHQFPNYSSELNVNALLLGDSALYLCASSSWGRAAFFGQGTRLTVV.

The V call is TRBV7-2, the J call TRBJ1-5; TRBD1 might be the D (6 bases). CDR3 length equals 14 residues. Trimming removed 5 bases from V and 7 bases from J, with 15 bases in between. Germline V gene sequence: CDR1 SGHTA, CDR2 FQGNSA. In DNA form, the CDR3 reads TGTGCCAGCAGCCAGGGACAAGGGCTCCAGCCCCAGCATTTT. Protein: CASSQGQGLQPQHF.

A single count supports this clone. This chain joins TRBV5-8 and TRBJ1-5, with 10 bases lining up with TRBD1. CDR1 and CDR2 from the germline V gene are SGHTS and YDEGEE. J lost 6 bases, V lost 2 bases, and 5 bases had no gene match. The CDR3 has 15 residues. The DNA for the CDR3 is TGTGCCAGCAGCTTAGGGACAGGGGTCGCTCAGCCCCAGCATTTT. Translating it yields CASSLGTGVAQPQHF. Looking up the rest from reference TRBV5-8 and TRBJ1-5 gives the full variable domain: EAGVTQSPTHLIKTRGQQATLRCSPISGHTSVYWYQQALGLGLQFLLWYDEGEERNRGNFPPRFSGRQFPNYSSELNVNALELEDSALYLCASSLGTGVAQPQHFGDGTRLSIL.

This clone was seen repeatedly, ten times or more. This rearrangement joins TRBV20-1 to TRBJ1-1; D might be TRBD1 (5 bases). The CDR3 has 11 residues. Germline lookup yields CDR1 DFQATT and CDR2 SNEGSKA (reference sequence). CDR3 in amino acids: CRGRQNTEAFF. In DNA form, the CDR3 reads TGCAGGGGACGGCAGAACACTGAAGCTTTCTTT.

The chain is built from TRBV5-1 and TRBJ2-3; the D is unclear. Trimming left V 4 bases short and J 2 bases short, with 8 bases between. The CDR3 runs 13 residues. The germline gives CDR1 SGHRS, CDR2 YFSETQ. CDR3 amino acids: CASSISHTDTQYF. The DNA of the CDR3 is TGCGCCAGCAGCATCTCGCACACAGATACGCAGTATTTT.

The V gene is TRBV7-2, the J gene TRBJ2-5; D remains unclear. This CDR3 comprises 15 residues. Germline V gives CDR1 SGHTA, CDR2 FQGNSA. Trimming shortened V by 1 base and J by 4 bases, and 13 bases separated the two germline ends. The CDR3 DNA sequence: TGTGCCAGCAGCTTAGGTACAATTATAGGAGAGACCCAGTACTTC. The encoded protein is CASSLGTIIGETQYF.

The chain is built from TRBV6-5 and TRBJ1-2; the D gene is possibly TRBD1 (6 bases). Germline V gene sequence: CDR1 MNHEY, CDR2 SVGAGI. Trimming cost V 5 bases and J 8 bases, with 18 bases left between them. This CDR3 contains 14 residues. The CDR3 nucleotides are TGTGCCAGCAGTCGCCAAGGAGGGGGAAGCGGCTACACCTTC. This gives the protein CASSRQGGGSGYTF.

This rearrangement joins TRBV6-5 to TRBJ1-2; TRBD1 agrees at 7 bases. The CDR3 length is 13 residues. Germline V CDR1 and CDR2: MNHEY, SVGAGI. The V and J ends lost 6 bases and 4 bases, in that order; junction bases with no gene match: 5. The CDR3 sequence: CASSRGQAYGYTF. The CDR3, as DNA: TGTGCCAGCAGCCGCGGACAGGCCTATGGCTACACCTTC.

The table lists this clone with a few counts. V is TRBV2 and J is TRBJ2-1; D gene ambiguous. This CDR3 has 18 residues. The germline V gene has CDR1 SNHLY and CDR2 FYNNEI. Trimming took 1 base from V and 5 from J, leaving 21 bases between them. Written as DNA, the CDR3 is TGTGCCAGCAGTGAAGACCCCAGAACCCAAGGTAAAGACAATGAGCAGTTCTTC. It translates to CASSEDPRTQGKDNEQFF.

This clone was counted only a few times. This chain connects TRBV18 to TRBJ1-5; D unclear. The length of the CDR3 is 15 residues. Germline CDR1 is KGHSH and CDR2 is LQKENI. Between the trimmed V and J ends, which lost 4 bases and 0 bases, there was a span of 10 bases. The CDR3 DNA reads as TGTGCCAGCTCACAAGAGCCTTATAGCAATCAGCCCCAGCATTTT. It translates to CASSQEPYSNQPQHF.

The chain combines TRBV11-2 with TRBJ2-5; a weak D match, TRBD2 (7 bases). The V and J ends lost 3 bases and 5 bases respectively, with 19 bases between them. Germline CDR1 SGHAT, CDR2 FQNNGV. The length of the CDR3 is 16 residues. Here the CDR3 reads CASSFGRGGAGETQYF. In DNA, the CDR3 is TGTGCCAGCAGCTTTGGCCGTGGGGGGGCTGGGGAGACCCAGTACTTC.

This clone came up once. The rearrangement joins TRBV9 to TRBJ2-3, with D possibly matching TRBD2 (6 bases). Germline assignment: CDR1 SGDLS and CDR2 YYNGEE. The CDR3 is made up of 15 amino acids. Trimming took off 2 bases at V and 0 bases at J, with 10 bases between the two ends. The CDR3 region is CASSVQGGSTDTQYF. CDR3 bases: TGTGCCAGCAGCGTCCAGGGAGGAAGCACAGATACGCAGTATTTT.

The chain couples TRBV28 to TRBJ2-1; no clear D. The CDR3 runs to 12 residues. The V gene lost 2 bases and the J gene lost 9 bases, with 8 bases spanning the gap. Germline V lookup: CDR1 MDHEN, CDR2 SYDVKM. CDR3 protein: CASSLEAIEQFF. DNA for the CDR3: TGTGCCAGCAGTTTAGAAGCAATTGAGCAGTTCTTC. Based on the CDR3 plus reference TRBV28 and TRBJ2-1, the full variable domain is DVKVTQSSRYLVKRTGEKVFLECVQDMDHENMFWYRQDPGLGLRLIYFSYDVKMKEKGDIPEGYSVSREKKERFSLILESASTNQTSMYLCASSLEAIEQFFGPGTRLTVL.

The chain uses TRBV5-1 and TRBJ2-1, with D possibly being TRBD1 (5 bases). Germline V CDR1 and CDR2: SGHRS, YFSETQ. The V end lost 5 bases, the J end lost 7 bases, and 7 bases lay between the germline ends. The length of the CDR3 is 11 residues. The DNA for the CDR3 is TGCGCCAGCAGGACAGCAAATGAGCAGTTCTTC. Residues: CASRTANEQFF.

The sample holds many counts of this clone. The chain has TRBV13 and TRBJ1-4; TRBD1 might be the D (5 bases). Germline V gene lookup returns CDR1 PRHDT and CDR2 FYEKMQ (reference sequence). The V and J ends lost 5 bases and 5 bases respectively, with 15 bases between them. This CDR3 region has 15 residues. The DNA for the CDR3 is TGTGCCAGCAGCCTAAGTACAGGAATCAATGAAAAACTGTTTTTT. As protein: CASSLSTGINEKLFF.

This chain joins TRBV5-5 and TRBJ1-2, with a possible D match to TRBD1 (5 bases). Deletions cut 0 bases from V and 7 bases from J, with 13 bases between. CDR3 length: 14 amino acids. Per germline, CDR1 SGHKS and CDR2 YYEKEE (reference sequence). DNA of the CDR3: TGTGCCAGCAGCTTGGGAGAGCAGGGATTTGGCTACACCTTC. It codes for CASSLGEQGFGYTF.

This clone has at least ten counts. The chain combines TRBV2 with TRBJ1-6; unclear D gene. The length of the CDR3 is 13 residues. V lost 3 bases and J 6 bases, leaving 6 bases between the germline ends. Germline CDR1 and CDR2: SNHLY and FYNNEI. The CDR3 sequence is CASSDEPNSPLHF. For the CDR3, the DNA is TGTGCCAGCAGTGATGAGCCTAATTCACCCCTCCACTTT.

The CDR3: CSASSYNEQFF. CDR3 sequence (DNA): TGCAGCGCGAGCTCCTACAATGAGCAGTTCTTC. V is TRBV29-1 and J is TRBJ2-1; no reliable D call. The CDR3 contains 11 residues. The V gene's germline CDR1 is SQVTM and CDR2 ANQGSEA. Between the trimmed V and J ends, which lost 7 bases and 0 bases, there was a span of 4 bases.

The gene calls are TRBV10-2 and TRBJ2-3; 8 nucleotides line up with TRBD1. This CDR3 has 16 residues. After removal of 2 bases from V and 2 bases from J, the junction contained 6 bases not matched to a gene. Germline lookup yields CDR1 WSHSY and CDR2 SAAADI. DNA of the CDR3: TGCGCCAGCAGTGAGCCTCGGGACAGGAACACAGATACGCAGTATTTT. Its protein product is CASSEPRDRNTDTQYF.

To note about this clone: A far larger clone is one nucleotide away, so this likely arose from a read error. The CDR3 loop reads CASSVAESSYNEQFF. CDR3 nucleotides: TGTGCCAGCAGCGTAGCGGAGAGCTCCTACAATGAGCAGTTCTTC. The V call is TRBV5-4, the J call TRBJ2-1; D may be TRBD2 (6 bases). Per germline, CDR1 SGHNT and CDR2 YYREEE (reference sequence). The length of the CDR3 is 15 residues. Trimming took off 4 bases at V and 0 bases at J, with 11 bases between the two ends.

The J gene is TRBJ2-2, the V gene TRBV6-1; 9 nucleotides align to TRBD1. Trimming at V came to 4 bases and at J to 8 bases, leaving 5 bases not matched to a gene. Per germline, CDR1 MNHNS and CDR2 SASEGT. This CDR3 comprises 14 residues. The CDR3 protein is CASSGIQGAGELFF. The CDR3 coding sequence is TGTGCCAGCAGTGGAATACAGGGGGCGGGGGAGCTGTTTTTT.

The DNA for the CDR3 is TGCGCCAGCAGTTCGACGGACCCCAGGGTGGAGCCCCAGCATTTT. Encoded protein: CASSSTDPRVEPQHF. This chain uses TRBV5-1 with TRBJ1-5, with D tentatively TRBD1 (5 bases). V was trimmed by 5 bases and J by 8 bases, leaving 20 bases between them. The CDR3 spans 15 residues. Germline V gene lookup returns CDR1 SGHRS and CDR2 YFSETQ.

V is TRBV4-1 and J is TRBJ1-2; 12 nucleotides line up with TRBD1. Germline CDR1 MGHRA, CDR2 YSYEKL. V trimming: 1 base; J trimming: 7 bases; junction bases outside the gene matches: 4. The CDR3 length is 15 residues. The CDR3 protein is CASSQGDRGRGGYTF. The CDR3 coding sequence is TGCGCCAGCAGCCAAGGGGACAGGGGGCGCGGTGGCTACACCTTC.

This clone came up a few times. J is TRBJ2-3 and V is TRBV10-1, with D possibly being TRBD2 (6 bases). CDR3 length: 14 residues. Germline V gives CDR1 WNHNN, CDR2 SYGVQD (reference sequence). The V and J ends lost 4 bases and 2 bases respectively, with 10 bases between them. The CDR3 sequence: CASSAGVTTDTQYF. CDR3 DNA: TGCGCCAGCAGTGCGGGGGTTACCACAGATACGCAGTATTTT.